The 23 T cell receptor beta chains below were found in one sample sequenced in a study of metastatic and nonmetastatic thyroid tumors. TCRdb re-clonotyped the PCR reads through MiXCR. The table includes about 35,000 clones, 15% to 20% detected once. Not a single patient had been given any form of treatment at any point before undergoing thyroid surgery. The specimen was blood. All receptors derive from a female donor with papillary thyroid cancer or a benign thyroid nodule (not recorded which). Some clones in this sample may be carry-over from other donors' samples.

As regards this clone: It may be a read error: a sequence one base away is much more abundant. Other DNA sequences of this sample code for an identical CDR3. The V gene is TRBV7-7, the J gene TRBJ2-5; maybe TRBD2 (6 bases). The CDR3 runs 15 residues. CDR1 SSHAT and CDR2 FNYEAQ come from the germline V gene (reference sequence). The chain's CDR3 is CASSLGLASPGAQYF. The CDR3 region has the DNA TGTGCTAGCAGCTTAGGGCTAGCGTCCCCTGGTGCCCAGTACTTC.

This clone was recorded at least ten times. The junction does not match germline at one end; this may be a read error. The chain links TRBV4-2 to TRBJ2-1; TRBD2 aligns across 13 bases. The CDR3 is made up of 17 amino acids. CDR1 and CDR2 (germline): LGHNA, YNFKEQ. The CDR3 DNA reads TGTGCCAGCAGCCAAGTGGACGGCGGGACTAGCGGGACCAAAAGTCTCTTC. It encodes CASSQVDGGTSGTKSLF.

This clone was counted at least ten times. The chain links TRBV2 to TRBJ1-1; D possibly corresponds to TRBD1 (6 bases). The CDR3 has 12 residues. The V gene's germline CDR1 is SNHLY and CDR2 FYNNEI. Trimming cost V 8 bases and J 5 bases, with 12 bases left between them. CDR3 amino acids: CASHRDTTEAFF. CDR3 DNA: TGTGCCAGCCACAGGGACACGACTGAAGCTTTCTTT.

This chain connects TRBV9 to TRBJ2-2; TRBD1 aligns across 9 bases. The CDR3 contains 17 residues. V was pared by 2 bases and J by 4 bases, with 9 bases of the junction left unmatched. Germline V gene lookup returns CDR1 SGDLS and CDR2 YYNGEE. The CDR3 bases are TGTGCCAGCAGCGTTGCCGGGACAGGGTTAATCACCGGGGAGCTGTTTTTT. Amino acids: CASSVAGTGLITGELFF.

This clone was detected ten times or more. The chain is built from TRBV4-3 and TRBJ2-7, with 8 positions matching TRBD2. The CDR3 loop spans 15 amino acids. Germline V lookup: CDR1 LGHNA, CDR2 YSLEER. Trimming took 1 base from V and 3 from J; bases not matched to a gene: 5. CDR3 in DNA: TGCGCCAGCAGCCAAGTGTCCCGGGAGGGCTACGAGCAGTACTTC. Residues: CASSQVSREGYEQYF.

This clone appeared many times. The chain couples TRBV11-3 to TRBJ2-5; a possible D gene is TRBD1 (6 bases). Trimming cost V 3 bases and J 7 bases, with 12 bases left between them. CDR3 length: 13 amino acids. In germline, CDR1 is SGHNT, CDR2 YENEEA. The CDR3 DNA reads TGTGCCAGCAGCTTGACAGGCCTAGGGACCCAGTACTTC. This gives the protein CASSLTGLGTQYF.

This clone was counted at least ten times. The chain carries TRBV5-1 and TRBJ2-3; 9 bases are a match to TRBD1. This CDR3 has 14 amino acids. The germline gives CDR1 SGHRS, CDR2 YFSETQ. Trimming removed 6 bases from V and 4 bases from J; junction bases left unmatched: 6. CDR3 residues: CASTRGQGSDTQYF. CDR3 in DNA: TGCGCCAGCACGAGGGGACAGGGATCAGATACGCAGTATTTT.

By share, this clone ranks as medium-sized (0.01 to 0.1%). V is TRBV28 and J is TRBJ2-7; 12 positions agree with TRBD1. The germline V gene has CDR1 MDHEN and CDR2 SYDVKM. After removal of 5 bases from V and 1 base from J, the junction contained 12 bases not matched to a gene. The CDR3 covers 18 residues. CDR3 in DNA: TGTGCCAGCAGTGCCGGGACAGGGGGCTCAAGATCGTCCTACGAGCAGTACTTC. Protein product: CASSAGTGGSRSSYEQYF.

This clone was recorded at least ten times. This chain links TRBV5-1 with TRBJ1-4, with TRBD1 matching over 7 bases. This CDR3 has 14 residues. After removal of 4 bases from V and 8 bases from J, the junction contained 8 bases not matched to a gene. In germline, CDR1 is SGHRS, CDR2 YFSETQ. CDR3 residues: CASSPDRPGEKLFF. The CDR3 coding sequence is TGCGCCAGCAGCCCGGACAGGCCAGGGGAAAAACTGTTTTTT.

The sample holds a few counts of this clone. V and J are TRBV19 and TRBJ1-4, with 7 bases that match TRBD1. V lost 4 bases, J lost 1 base, and 9 bases stayed unmatched. This CDR3 is built from 17 residues. Per the germline V gene, CDR1 is LNHDA and CDR2 is SQIVND (reference sequence). As DNA, the CDR3 is TGTGCCAGTAGTACTCCGCGACAGGGAGTAACTAATGAAAAACTGTTTTTT. Translating gives CASSTPRQGVTNEKLFF.

Turning to this clone: One base away lies a much larger clone, so this may be a sequencing read error. The rearrangement links TRBV7-2 to TRBJ2-5, with D hard to call. Between the trimmed V and J ends, which lost 7 bases and 2 bases, there was a span of 8 bases. The germline V gene has CDR1 SGHTA and CDR2 FQGNSA. The CDR3 contains 12 residues. The chain's CDR3 is CASNLLQETQYF. The CDR3 DNA reads as TGTGCCAGCAACCTACTTCAAGAGACCCAGTACTTC.

CDR3: CSASGTSGGFYEQYF. The CDR3 DNA reads TGCAGTGCTAGTGGGACTAGCGGAGGTTTCTACGAGCAGTACTTC. This sequence joins TRBV20-1 and TRBJ2-7; 11 positions match TRBD2. V was clipped by 3 bases and J by 3 bases; unmatched bases: 7. Germline CDR1 and CDR2: DFQATT and SNEGSKA (reference sequence). The CDR3 is 15 residues long.

This clone showed up many times. This chain connects TRBV9 to TRBJ2-7, with a weak D call TRBD2 (6 bases). CDR1 is SGDLS and CDR2 is YYNGEE in the germline V gene. Deletions cut 7 bases from V and 7 bases from J, with 18 bases between. The CDR3 has 13 residues. The CDR3 loop reads CASSRGGVGEQYF. The CDR3 DNA reads as TGTGCCAGCTCCCGAGGAGGGGTCGGGGAGCAGTACTTC.

This clone was picked up many times. The chain combines TRBV10-1 with TRBJ2-2, with 7 bases matching TRBD1. Germline V gives CDR1 WNHNN, CDR2 SYGVQD (reference sequence). The CDR3 extends over 14 amino acids. V lost 5 bases to trimming and J lost 4 bases; unmatched junction nucleotides: 4. The CDR3 sequence is CASSPDRATGELFF. The DNA of the CDR3 is TGCGCCAGCAGTCCTGACAGGGCCACCGGGGAGCTGTTTTTT.

This clone showed up many times. The V gene is TRBV28, the J gene TRBJ1-6, with D possibly TRBD1 on 6 matching bases. Germline assignment: CDR1 MDHEN and CDR2 SYDVKM. The CDR3 runs to 15 residues. Trimming cost V 6 bases and J 10 bases, with 19 bases left between them. CDR3 sequence: CASRLAMGAGSPLHF. The CDR3, as DNA: TGTGCCAGCAGGTTGGCGATGGGGGCTGGCTCACCCCTCCACTTT.

J is TRBJ2-7 and V is TRBV20-1; 16 bases fit TRBD2. Per the germline V gene, CDR1 is DFQATT and CDR2 is SNEGSKA (reference sequence). V shed 4 bases and J 5 bases; nucleotides not matched to a gene: 11. The CDR3 has 17 residues. CDR3 region: CSANNGTSGRAVNEQYF. The CDR3 DNA sequence: TGCAGTGCTAACAACGGGACTAGCGGGAGGGCCGTTAACGAGCAGTACTTC.

The sample holds a few counts of this clone. Germline is not matched at one junction end, which may reflect a read error. The chain links TRBV6-1 to TRBJ2-3; the D is unclear. Germline CDR1 reads MNHNS; CDR2 reads SASEGT. The length of the CDR3 is 14 residues. In DNA, the CDR3 is TGTGCCAGCAGTGAAGCGTGCGGCACAGATACTCAGTATTTT. This sequence encodes CASSEACGTDTQYF.

This clone has at least ten counts. The chain employs TRBV5-4 and TRBJ2-5; 10 bases line up with TRBD2. The V segment lost 4 bases and the J segment 0 bases; nucleotides outside the gene matches: 3. Germline V CDR1 and CDR2: SGHNT, YYREEE (reference sequence). CDR3 length: 15 amino acids. For the CDR3, the DNA is TGTGCCAGCAGCACTAGCGGGGCTTACCAAGAGACCCAGTACTTC. It specifies CASSTSGAYQETQYF.

The chain carries TRBV19 and TRBJ2-7; 8 bases agree with TRBD1. The CDR3 runs to 18 residues. The germline V gene has CDR1 LNHDA and CDR2 SQIVND (reference sequence). Unmatched junction bases numbered 11, after V lost 1 base and J lost 0 bases. In DNA form, the CDR3 reads TGTGCCAGTAGTATAGGGTCAGGGGGCGGCGGACCCTCCTACGAGCAGTACTTC. It translates to CASSIGSGGGGPSYEQYF.

This clone was observed at least ten times. The J gene is TRBJ2-1, the V gene TRBV20-1, with D perhaps given as TRBD1 or TRBD2 (5 bases each). Looked up from germline, CDR1 is DFQATT and CDR2 is SNEGSKA (reference sequence). The CDR3 is 18 amino acids. Trimming stripped 0 bases from V and 2 bases from J, with 20 bases between. CDR3 region: CSARDLRTIGTAYNEQFF. For the CDR3, the DNA is TGCAGTGCTAGAGATCTTCGAACTATCGGGACGGCCTACAATGAGCAGTTCTTC.

The chain carries TRBV5-1 and TRBJ2-7; D unresolved. Trimming left V 8 bases short and J 5 bases short, with 14 bases between. The CDR3 loop spans 12 amino acids. CDR1 is SGHRS, CDR2 YFSETQ, per germline. The CDR3 here is CARGITGHEQYF. The DNA of the CDR3 is TGCGCCAGGGGGATTACGGGTCACGAGCAGTACTTC.

A note on this clone: This may come from a read error, since a much larger clone is one base off. The J gene is TRBJ1-1, the V gene TRBV5-6; 11 bases match TRBD1. Germline CDR1 and CDR2: SGHDT and YYEEEE. There are 16 residues in the CDR3. The chain's CDR3 is CASSLGQGAKVTEDFF. The CDR3 coding sequence is TGTGCCAGCAGCCTAGGACAGGGGGCCAAGGTCACTGAAGATTTCTTT.

There are a few counts of this clone. With a much larger clone just one base away, this may be a read error. Within the sample, other DNA sequences also encode this same CDR3. The chain employs TRBV20-1 and TRBJ1-1; D ambiguous. The CDR3 loop spans 11 amino acids. CDR1 DFQATT and CDR2 SNEGSKA come from the germline V gene (reference sequence). The germline V and J ends were trimmed by 3 bases and 2 bases, with 4 bases remaining between them. CDR3 sequence reads: CSARGNTEAFF. CDR3 bases: TGCAGTGCTAGGGGTAACACTGAAGCTTTCTTT.